Listed below are T cell receptor beta chains from one sample, sequenced in a study of blood T cell repertoires in COVID-19. Some clones are missing from TCRdb's copy, which holds only in-frame ones; the method was immunoSEQ multiplex PCR. The table has 200,000 to 250,000 clones, under 90% seen once. What was sequenced was peripheral blood. These receptors all stem from a woman aged 80 or over with active or convalescent COVID-19. Both conserved end residues are part of each CDR3. Fields, in order: V gene, J gene, D gene, clone size, CDR3 DNA, CDR3 protein. The D gene is left open where the match is weak. Some rows mark clone size as missing; the rest say once, few, many or name a class of expanded clone.

v_call: TRBV30; j_call: TRBJ1-1; d_call: -; clone_size: -; cdr3_nt: TGTGCCTGGAGAGGAAAGGGGTCAGGGGTGAACACTGAAGCTTTCTTT; cdr3_aa: CAWRGKGSGVNTEAFF
v_call: TRBV3-1/TRBV3-2; j_call: TRBJ2-7; d_call: TRBD1; clone_size: -; cdr3_nt: TGTGCCAGCAGCCAAAAGGGTAGGGGGCTCAATTACGAGCAGTACTTC; cdr3_aa: CASSQKGRGLNYEQYF
v_call: TRBV3-1/TRBV3-2; j_call: TRBJ2-2; d_call: -; clone_size: -; cdr3_nt: TGTGCCAGCAGCCGTCGACAGACTAGTGACGGCACCGGGGAGCTGTTTTTT; cdr3_aa: CASSRRQTSDGTGELFF
v_call: TRBV14; j_call: TRBJ2-1; d_call: TRBD2; clone_size: -; cdr3_nt: TGTGCCAGCAGCCAAGACAGCGGGAGGCTCATCTACAATGAGCAGTTCTTC; cdr3_aa: CASSQDSGRLIYNEQFF
v_call: TRBV7-9; j_call: TRBJ2-3; d_call: TRBD2; clone_size: -; cdr3_nt: TGTGCCAGCAGCTTAGTTAGCGGGAGCGGGACAGATACGCAGTATTTT; cdr3_aa: CASSLVSGSGTDTQYF
v_call: TRBV11-3; j_call: TRBJ1-2; d_call: -; clone_size: -; cdr3_nt: TGTGCCAGCAGCTTAGGGGGCAGGGCGGTCTATGGCTACACCTTC; cdr3_aa: CASSLGGRAVYGYTF
v_call: TRBV12-3/TRBV12-4; j_call: TRBJ1-1; d_call: TRBD1; clone_size: many; cdr3_nt: TGTGCCAGCGGACAGGGGGGAGCTTTCTTT; cdr3_aa: CASGQGGAFF
v_call: TRBV19; j_call: TRBJ2-7; d_call: -; clone_size: -; cdr3_nt: TGTGCCAGTAGTATCTACTTGGGCCTCTACGAGCAGTACTTC; cdr3_aa: CASSIYLGLYEQYF
v_call: TRBV18; j_call: TRBJ1-2; d_call: -; clone_size: -; cdr3_nt: TGTGCCAGCTCACCGATAACGTCGACAGGAAACTATGGCTACACCTTC; cdr3_aa: CASSPITSTGNYGYTF
v_call: TRBV4-3; j_call: TRBJ2-2; d_call: TRBD2; clone_size: -; cdr3_nt: TGCGCCAGCAGCCGACGTACATCACTAGCGGGAGGGGTTAGGGGGGAGCTGTTTTTT; cdr3_aa: CASSRRTSLAGGVRGELFF
v_call: TRBV7-2; j_call: TRBJ1-1; d_call: TRBD1; clone_size: few; cdr3_nt: TGTGCCAGCAGCTTAAAAGGAGGGGGCCATCGCACTGAAGCTTTCTTT; cdr3_aa: CASSLKGGGHRTEAFF
v_call: TRBV11-2; j_call: TRBJ2-5; d_call: -; clone_size: -; cdr3_nt: TGTGCCAGCACCCTGGACTTTACATCAGAGACCCAGTACTTC; cdr3_aa: CASTLDFTSETQYF
v_call: TRBV3-1/TRBV3-2; j_call: TRBJ1-4; d_call: TRBD1; clone_size: -; cdr3_nt: TGTGCCAGCAGCCAGAGGACAGGGGGCACTAATGAAAAACTGTTTTTT; cdr3_aa: CASSQRTGGTNEKLFF
v_call: TRBV28; j_call: TRBJ1-2; d_call: -; clone_size: once; cdr3_nt: TGTGCCAGCAGGGATGGAGACAGGATCTATGGCTACACCTTC; cdr3_aa: CASRDGDRIYGYTF
v_call: TRBV21-1; j_call: TRBJ2-6; d_call: -; clone_size: -; cdr3_nt: TGTGCCAGCAGCAAACCCGACAGGGGTGGCTCTGGGGCCAACGTCCTGACTTTC; cdr3_aa: CASSKPDRGGSGANVLTF
v_call: TRBV5-1; j_call: TRBJ1-1; d_call: -; clone_size: -; cdr3_nt: TGCGCCAGCAGCAGCAGGGTGGCCAGCACTGAAGCTTTCTTT; cdr3_aa: CASSSRVASTEAFF
v_call: TRBV15; j_call: TRBJ1-2; d_call: TRBD1; clone_size: -; cdr3_nt: TGTGCCACCAGCTGGGGACAGGGAGATGGCTACACCTTC; cdr3_aa: CATSWGQGDGYTF
v_call: TRBV12-1; j_call: TRBJ1-3; d_call: -; clone_size: -; cdr3_nt: TGTGCCAGCAGGAGGGAGGGGCTTTGGAACACCATATATTTT; cdr3_aa: CASRREGLWNTIYF
v_call: TRBV11-3; j_call: TRBJ1-2; d_call: -; clone_size: -; cdr3_nt: TGTGCCAGCAGCACTCCCGGGACACCCTATGGCTACACCTTC; cdr3_aa: CASSTPGTPYGYTF
v_call: TRBV4-1; j_call: TRBJ1-2; d_call: TRBD1; clone_size: -; cdr3_nt: TGCGCCAGCAGCCAGATTGGGACAGCGCAGGATCGTGGCTACACCTTC; cdr3_aa: CASSQIGTAQDRGYTF
v_call: TRBV4-2; j_call: TRBJ2-7; d_call: -; clone_size: -; cdr3_nt: TGTGCCAGCAGCCAGGACCCGGGACTGCGCTCCTACGAGCAGTACTTC; cdr3_aa: CASSQDPGLRSYEQYF
v_call: TRBV4-2; j_call: TRBJ2-2; d_call: TRBD2; clone_size: -; cdr3_nt: TGTGCCAGCAGCCTCCAAGCGGGGGGAACGAACACCGGGGAGCTGTTTTTT; cdr3_aa: CASSLQAGGTNTGELFF